A single sample gave rise to the 31 T cell receptor beta chains below, sequenced in a study of cytomegalovirus exposure and HLA in healthy donors. TCRdb's table, derived via immunoSEQ multiplex PCR, lists solely in-frame clones and lacks some. The table records over 150,000 clones, 84% of them present only once. The specimen sequenced was PBMCs. These receptors were taken from a woman in her 30s in good health and CMV-seropositive.

The chain uses TRBV28 and TRBJ2-1; 7 nucleotides match TRBD1. Trimming removed 4 bases from V and 7 bases from J; junction bases left unmatched: 16. Germline lookup yields CDR1 MDHEN and CDR2 SYDVKM. The CDR3 consists of 17 residues. CDR3 sequence reads: CASSSPFGQAIRNEQFF. In nucleotides, the CDR3 is TGTGCCAGCAGTTCACCTTTTGGACAGGCGATCCGGAATGAGCAGTTCTTC. Drawing the rest from reference TRBV28 and TRBJ2-1, the complete variable domain is DVKVTQSSRYLVKRTGEKVFLECVQDMDHENMFWYRQDPGLGLRLIYFSYDVKMKEKGDIPEGYSVSREKKERFSLILESASTNQTSMYLCASSSPFGQAIRNEQFFGPGTRLTVL.

This sequence joins TRBV7-9 and TRBJ2-7, with 8 nucleotides matching TRBD1. CDR3 length: 13 amino acids. Trimming removed 5 bases from V and 6 bases from J; junction bases left unmatched: 6. CDR1 is SEHNR and CDR2 is FQNEAQ in the germline V gene (reference sequence). CDR3 sequence reads: CASSKSDRGEQYF. As DNA, the CDR3 is TGTGCCAGCAGCAAATCTGACAGGGGCGAGCAGTACTTC. Full variable domain (remainder filled in from reference TRBV7-9 and TRBJ2-7): DTGVSQNPRHKITKRGQNVTFRCDPISEHNRLYWYRQTLGQGPEFLTYFQNEAQLEKSRLLSDRFSAERPKGSFSTLEIQRTEQGDSAMYLCASSKSDRGEQYFGPGTRLTVT.

The genes are TRBV5-8 and TRBJ1-5; D is possibly TRBD1 (6 bases). The V gene lost 0 bases and the J gene lost 4 bases, with 11 bases spanning the gap. The CDR3 runs 15 residues. Germline-derived CDR1 and CDR2 are SGHTS and YDEGEE. CDR3 DNA: TGTGCCAGCAGCTTGGAACAGGGAGCTAATCAGCCCCAGCATTTT. This encodes CASSLEQGANQPQHF.

V usage is TRBV30 and J usage is TRBJ1-2; the D is unclear. Trimming took off 1 base at V and 3 bases at J, with 3 bases between the two ends. The CDR3 extends over 11 amino acids. The V gene's germline CDR1 is GTSNPN and CDR2 SVGIG (reference sequence). The CDR3 region is CAWSAYYGYTF. For the CDR3, the DNA is TGTGCCTGGAGTGCCTACTATGGCTACACCTTC.

The genes are TRBV15 and TRBJ2-3, with 8 bases fitting TRBD1. V shed 3 bases and J 1 base; nucleotides not matched to a gene: 6. Germline assignment: CDR1 LNHNV and CDR2 YYDKDF (reference sequence). This CDR3 region has 16 residues. CDR3 in DNA: TGTGCCACCAGCAGGGACAGGGACACGGGCACAGATACGCAGTATTTT. Translation: CATSRDRDTGTDTQYF.

The chain employs TRBV19 and TRBJ2-1; 8 nucleotides line up with TRBD1. The V gene's germline CDR1 is LNHDA and CDR2 SQIVND (reference sequence). The CDR3 loop spans 18 amino acids. J lost 5 bases, V lost 6 bases, and 18 bases had no gene match. CDR3 nucleotide sequence: TGTGCCAGTAGCCCTAATTGGAGGCCCGGGACAGGCGACAATGAGCAGTTCTTC. Protein sequence: CASSPNWRPGTGDNEQFF.

The chain employs TRBV29-1 and TRBJ1-4, with D uncertain. V lost 4 bases, J lost 4 bases, and 10 bases lay in between. Germline V gives CDR1 SQVTM, CDR2 ANQGSEA. CDR3 length: 13 amino acids. In DNA, the CDR3 is TGCAGCGTTGCTCGAGGGTTTAATGAAAAACTGTTTTTT. This codes for CSVARGFNEKLFF.

V usage is TRBV6-6 and J usage is TRBJ2-7; TRBD1 aligns across 10 bases. Unmatched junction bases numbered 12, after V lost 7 bases and J lost 6 bases. The V gene's germline CDR1 is MNHNY and CDR2 SVGAGI (reference sequence). The CDR3 is 15 residues long. CDR3 nucleotides: TGTGCCAGCACACAAACCGGGACAGGGGCAGGCGAGCAGTACTTC. Encoded protein: CASTQTGTGAGEQYF.

The chain couples TRBV7-6 to TRBJ2-5; the match to TRBD2 covers 7 bases. This CDR3 region has 14 residues. The trim removed 4 bases at V and 6 bases at J, leaving 8 bases unmatched. The germline CDR1 and CDR2 sequences are SGHVS and FNYEAQ. The CDR3: CASSYGGSGKTQYF. The CDR3 DNA follows: TGTGCCAGCAGCTACGGCGGGAGCGGGAAGACCCAGTACTTC.

The rearrangement joins TRBV5-1 to TRBJ2-6; tentatively, D is TRBD2 (6 bases). Germline V gene sequence: CDR1 SGHRS, CDR2 YFSETQ. Trimming shortened V by 0 bases and J by 2 bases, and 9 bases separated the two germline ends. This CDR3 has 16 amino acids. The CDR3 DNA reads TGCGCCAGCAGCTTGGAGGGAGGAGCTGGGGCCAACGTCCTGACTTTC. Translation gives CASSLEGGAGANVLTF. The variable domain in full, completed from reference TRBV5-1 and TRBJ2-6, reads KAGVTQTPRYLIKTRGQQVTLSCSPISGHRSVSWYQQTPGQGLQFLFEYFSETQRNKGNFPGRFSGRQFSNSRSEMNVSTLELGDSALYLCASSLEGGAGANVLTFGAGSRLTVL.

The chain uses TRBV27 and TRBJ1-1, with a possible D match to TRBD1 (5 bases). V was pared by 7 bases and J by 4 bases, with 22 bases between. The CDR3 is made up of 16 amino acids. Germline V gives CDR1 MNHEY, CDR2 SMNVEV (reference sequence). The CDR3 nucleotides read TGTGCCAGCAAAACCGAGTGGGGGGAGATCGGCACTGAAGCTTTCTTT. Encoded protein: CASKTEWGEIGTEAFF.

V gene TRBV27 combines with J gene TRBJ2-1; 12 bases are a match to TRBD2. Germline V gene data show CDR1 as MNHEY and CDR2 as SMNVEV (reference sequence). The CDR3 runs to 18 residues. Unmatched junction bases numbered 10, after V lost 4 bases and J lost 3 bases. The CDR3 protein is CASSSLGLAGHIYNEQFF. CDR3 nucleotides: TGTGCCAGCAGTTCCCTTGGACTAGCGGGGCACATCTACAATGAGCAGTTCTTC.

The gene calls are TRBV27 and TRBJ2-7; TRBD2 is a possible D gene (5 bases). CDR1 is MNHEY, CDR2 SMNVEV, per germline (reference sequence). This CDR3 contains 13 residues. Trimming cost V 2 bases and J 7 bases, with 12 bases left between them. CDR3 loop: CASSLTRTGEQYF. The CDR3 DNA is TGTGCCAGCAGTTTAACAAGGACGGGAGAGCAGTACTTC.

In the case of this clone: This sample includes further DNA sequences coding for the same CDR3. This chain uses TRBV29-1 with TRBJ2-7; 7 nucleotides align to TRBD1. Germline CDR1 SQVTM, CDR2 ANQGSEA. This CDR3 region has 12 residues. V was pared by 4 bases and J by 1 base, with 1 base of the junction left unmatched. The CDR3 loop is CSVGDSSYEQYF. The DNA of the CDR3 is TGCAGCGTTGGGGACAGTTCCTACGAGCAGTACTTC.

The gene calls are TRBV19 and TRBJ2-3, with D hard to call. Trimming shortened V by 5 bases and J by 2 bases, and 8 bases separated the two germline ends. CDR1 LNHDA and CDR2 SQIVND come from the germline V gene (reference sequence). This CDR3 has 13 residues. CDR3 residues: CASSFPNTDTQYF. The CDR3 bases are TGTGCCAGTAGTTTCCCCAACACAGATACGCAGTATTTT.

This chain joins TRBV7-6 and TRBJ2-2; 10 positions match TRBD2. The J segment lost 5 bases and the V segment lost 5 bases, leaving 2 bases of the junction unmatched. This CDR3 has 14 amino acids. Per the germline V gene, CDR1 is SGHVS and CDR2 is FNYEAQ. The CDR3 protein is CASSPLAGTGELFF. CDR3 DNA sequence: TGTGCCAGCAGCCCACTAGCGGGGACCGGGGAGCTGTTTTTT.

The chain has TRBV5-1 and TRBJ1-1; D gene unclear. The germline V gene has CDR1 SGHRS and CDR2 YFSETQ. This CDR3 is built from 14 residues. V dropped 0 bases and J dropped 2 bases, with 8 bases sitting between them. CDR3 protein: CASSLERTNTEAFF. CDR3 DNA sequence: TGCGCCAGCAGCTTGGAACGGACTAACACTGAAGCTTTCTTT.

In its sample, this clone was seen once. V gene TRBV7-2 combines with J gene TRBJ2-1; 8 positions agree with TRBD1. Unmatched junction bases numbered 6, after V lost 5 bases and J lost 12 bases. This CDR3 is built from 12 residues. CDR1 and CDR2 (germline): SGHTA, FQGNSA. As DNA, the CDR3 is TGTGCCAGCAGCCCAGGGGGCCAGACGCAGTTCTTC. Translating gives CASSPGGQTQFF. Filled out from reference TRBV7-2 and TRBJ2-1, the complete variable domain reads GAGVSQSPSNKVTEKGKDVELRCDPISGHTALYWYRQSLGQGLEFLIYFQGNSAPDKSGLPSDRFSAERTGGSVSTLTIQRTQQEDSAVYLCASSPGGQTQFFGPGTRLTVL.

This clone has only a few counts. V and J are TRBV6-5 and TRBJ1-5, with unresolved D. The CDR3 length is 12 residues. V lost 5 bases and J lost 7, with 9 bases in between. CDR1 and CDR2 (germline): MNHEY, SVGAGI. The chain's CDR3 is CASSPPGQPQHF. The DNA of the CDR3 is TGTGCCAGCAGTCCCCCGGGACAGCCCCAGCATTTT.

J is TRBJ1-1 and V is TRBV5-6; D is undetermined. The CDR3 loop spans 14 amino acids. Looked up from germline, CDR1 is SGHDT and CDR2 is YYEEEE. Between the trimmed V and J ends, which lost 0 bases and 0 bases, there was a span of 6 bases. CDR3 nucleotide sequence: TGTGCCAGCAGCTTGGTACATATGAACACTGAAGCTTTCTTT. Translation: CASSLVHMNTEAFF. Supplemented by reference TRBV5-6 and TRBJ1-1, the full variable domain reads DAGVTQSPTHLIKTRGQQVTLRCSPKSGHDTVSWYQQALGQGPQFIFQYYEEEERQRGNFPDRFSGHQFPNYSSELNVNALLLGDSALYLCASSLVHMNTEAFFGQGTRLTVV.

The gene calls are TRBV4-2 and TRBJ2-7; 9 nucleotides agree with TRBD2. V trimming: 4 bases; J trimming: 6 bases; junction bases outside the gene matches: 10. The CDR3 is 15 amino acids. Germline CDR1 is LGHNA and CDR2 is YNFKEQ. The CDR3 region has the DNA TGTGCCAGCAGCCTTGACCTGGGACTAGCAGGCGAGCAGTACTTC. It translates to CASSLDLGLAGEQYF.

The chain couples TRBV7-2 to TRBJ2-5; D is unclear. The CDR3 loop spans 15 amino acids. Germline loops: CDR1 SGHTA, CDR2 FQGNSA. The V and J ends lost 0 bases and 2 bases respectively, with 10 bases between them. The CDR3 coding sequence is TGTGCCAGCAGCTTAGCCGCTACCTCTCAAGAGACCCAGTACTTC. It yields the protein CASSLAATSQETQYF.

The chain joins TRBV5-4 to TRBJ2-1; 13 nucleotides line up with TRBD2. The germline gives CDR1 SGHNT, CDR2 YYREEE (reference sequence). After removal of 4 bases from V and 6 bases from J, the junction contained 7 bases not matched to a gene. This CDR3 region has 16 residues. The CDR3: CASSLWTSGSINEQFF. DNA of the CDR3: TGTGCCAGCAGCCTCTGGACTAGCGGGAGTATCAATGAGCAGTTCTTC.

This clone was seen just once. The chain employs TRBV4-1 and TRBJ1-4; 7 bases match TRBD1. Trimming at V came to 5 bases and at J to 2 bases, leaving 5 bases not matched to a gene. Germline loops: CDR1 MGHRA, CDR2 YSYEKL. The CDR3 loop spans 15 amino acids. CDR3 in amino acids: CASSETQGTNEKLFF. DNA of the CDR3: TGCGCCAGCAGCGAAACACAGGGGACTAATGAAAAACTGTTTTTT.

This chain joins TRBV4-1 and TRBJ2-7; 7 nucleotides line up with TRBD1. Trimming removed 3 bases from V and 2 bases from J; junction bases left unmatched: 7. The CDR3 is 15 amino acids. Germline V gene data show CDR1 as MGHRA and CDR2 as YSYEKL. The DNA for the CDR3 is TGCGCCAGCAGCCAGAAACAGGGGAGAACCTACGAGCAGTACTTC. Translation: CASSQKQGRTYEQYF.

DNA for the CDR3: TGTGCCAGCAGCTCGACTGAAGAGACCCAGTACTTC. The encoded protein is CASSSTEETQYF. The chain couples TRBV11-2 to TRBJ2-5, with no clear D. CDR3 length: 12 residues. Germline V gene sequence: CDR1 SGHAT, CDR2 FQNNGV. The V gene lost 4 bases and the J gene lost 3 bases, with 6 bases spanning the gap.

DNA of the CDR3: TGTGCCAGCAGCGTTGCAGTTGACTTCCGGAGCACAGATACGCAGTATTTT. Its translation: CASSVAVDFRSTDTQYF. The chain uses TRBV9 and TRBJ2-3; D unclear. The CDR3 is made up of 17 amino acids. Germline V gives CDR1 SGDLS, CDR2 YYNGEE. Trimming left V 2 bases short and J 0 bases short, with 16 bases between.

The chain links TRBV2 to TRBJ2-7; 13 nucleotides match TRBD2. CDR1 and CDR2 (germline): SNHLY, FYNNEI. V was pared by 6 bases and J by 5 bases, with 7 bases of the junction left unmatched. The CDR3 extends over 15 amino acids. CDR3 sequence (DNA): TGTGCCAGCAGGGGGACTAGCGGGATCGTCCACGAGCAGTACTTC. Amino acids: CASRGTSGIVHEQYF.

The rearrangement uses TRBV5-1 and TRBJ2-1; 7 nucleotides line up with TRBD1. Per germline, CDR1 SGHRS and CDR2 YFSETQ. CDR3 size: 14 residues. Trimming cost V 7 bases and J 10 bases; bases outside gene matches: 14. CDR3: CASHRDSTDLEQFF. The CDR3 nucleotides are TGCGCCAGCCACCGGGACAGTACCGATTTAGAGCAGTTCTTC.

The CDR3 spells CASSRPGQSPYEQYF. CDR3 in DNA: TGTGCCAGCAGCCGACCGGGACAGAGTCCCTACGAGCAGTACTTC. This rearrangement joins TRBV4-2 to TRBJ2-7, with 7 bases identical to TRBD1. CDR1 and CDR2 from the germline V gene are LGHNA and YNFKEQ. The CDR3 spans 15 residues. The junction had 8 bases not matched to a gene; V was cut back by 4 bases and J by 2 bases.

In nucleotides, the CDR3 is TGTGCCAGCAGCGTAGAAGGGGATTTTGAAAAACTGTTTTTT. Translating gives CASSVEGDFEKLFF. The rearrangement links TRBV9 to TRBJ1-4; a weak D match, TRBD1 (5 bases). Trimming took off 0 bases at V and 7 bases at J, with 10 bases between the two ends. The CDR3 is made up of 14 amino acids. CDR1 is SGDLS and CDR2 is YYNGEE in the germline V gene.